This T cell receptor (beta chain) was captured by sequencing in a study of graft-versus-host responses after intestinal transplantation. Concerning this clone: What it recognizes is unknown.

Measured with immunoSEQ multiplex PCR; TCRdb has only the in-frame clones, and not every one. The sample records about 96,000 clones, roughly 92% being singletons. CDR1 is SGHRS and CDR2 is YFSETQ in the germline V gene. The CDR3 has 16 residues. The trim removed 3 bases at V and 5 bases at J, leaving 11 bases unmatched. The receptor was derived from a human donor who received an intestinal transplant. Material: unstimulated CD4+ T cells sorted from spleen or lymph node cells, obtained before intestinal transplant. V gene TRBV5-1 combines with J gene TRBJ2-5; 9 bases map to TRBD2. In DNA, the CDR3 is TGCGCCAGCAGCTCAACGCGGGAGGGGGCTAGGGAGACCCAGTACTTC. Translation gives CASSSTREGARETQYF. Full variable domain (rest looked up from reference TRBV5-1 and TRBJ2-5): KAGVTQTPRYLIKTRGQQVTLSCSPISGHRSVSWYQQTPGQGLQFLFEYFSETQRNKGNFPGRFSGRQFSNSRSEMNVSTLELGDSALYLCASSSTREGARETQYFGPGTRLLVL.